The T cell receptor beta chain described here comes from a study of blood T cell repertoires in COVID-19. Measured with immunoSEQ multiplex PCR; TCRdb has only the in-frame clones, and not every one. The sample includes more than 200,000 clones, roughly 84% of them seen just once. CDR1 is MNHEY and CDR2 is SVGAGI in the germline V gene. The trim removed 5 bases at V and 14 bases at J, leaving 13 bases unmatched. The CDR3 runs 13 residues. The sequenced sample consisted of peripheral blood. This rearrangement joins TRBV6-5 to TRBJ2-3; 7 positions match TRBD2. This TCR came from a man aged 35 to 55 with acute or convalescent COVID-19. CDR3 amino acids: CASSTSQGGFGYF. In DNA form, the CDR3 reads TGTGCCAGCAGTACTTCCCAGGGAGGGTTTGGGTATTTT.